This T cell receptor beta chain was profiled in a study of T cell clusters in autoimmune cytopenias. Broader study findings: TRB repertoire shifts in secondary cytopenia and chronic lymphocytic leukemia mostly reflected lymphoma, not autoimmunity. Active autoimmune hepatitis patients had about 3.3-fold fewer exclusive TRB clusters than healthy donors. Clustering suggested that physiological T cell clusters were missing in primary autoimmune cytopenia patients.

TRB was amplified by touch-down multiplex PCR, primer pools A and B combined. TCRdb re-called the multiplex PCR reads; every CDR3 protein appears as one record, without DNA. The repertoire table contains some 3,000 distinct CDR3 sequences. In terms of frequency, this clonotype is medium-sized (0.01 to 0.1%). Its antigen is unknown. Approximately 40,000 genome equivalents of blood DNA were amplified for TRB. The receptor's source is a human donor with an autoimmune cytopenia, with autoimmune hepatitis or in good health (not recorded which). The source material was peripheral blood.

CDR3 loop: CSAKLAGGRNEQFF. The chain combines TRBV20-1 with TRBJ2-1; TCRdb picks TRBD2, but there is no DNA to check that call. Germline V CDR1 and CDR2: DFQATT, SNEGSKA (reference sequence). The CDR3 contains 14 residues.